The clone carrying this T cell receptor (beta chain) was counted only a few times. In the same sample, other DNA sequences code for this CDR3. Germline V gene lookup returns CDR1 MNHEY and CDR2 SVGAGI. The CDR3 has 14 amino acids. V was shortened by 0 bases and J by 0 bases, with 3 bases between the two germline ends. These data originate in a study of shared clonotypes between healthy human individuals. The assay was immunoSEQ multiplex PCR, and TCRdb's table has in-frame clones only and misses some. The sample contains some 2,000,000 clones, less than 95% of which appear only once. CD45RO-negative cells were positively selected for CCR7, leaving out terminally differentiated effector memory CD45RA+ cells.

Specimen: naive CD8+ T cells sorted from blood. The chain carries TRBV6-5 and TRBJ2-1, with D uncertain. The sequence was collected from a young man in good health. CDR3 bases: TGTGCCAGCAGTTACTCAAGCTCCTACAATGAGCAGTTCTTC. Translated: CASSYSSSYNEQFF.